The 15 T cell receptor beta chains below all came from one sample that was sequenced in a study of blood T cell repertoires in COVID-19. Profiled with immunoSEQ multiplex PCR; TCRdb holds only in-frame clones, not every one. The sample has more than 350,000 clones, 89% seen once. The sequenced sample consisted of peripheral blood. These TCRs come from a woman aged 25 to 39 with COVID-19, enrolled during active disease.

The chain links TRBV27 to TRBJ2-7; TRBD1 matches 7 bases. The CDR3 length is 13 residues. Germline CDR1 MNHEY, CDR2 SMNVEV (reference sequence). V lost 6 bases to trimming and J lost 4 bases; unmatched junction nucleotides: 6. CDR3 coding DNA: TGTGCCAGCAGACGGGACAGACTTTACGAGCAGTACTTC. Its protein product is CASRRDRLYEQYF.

CDR3 in amino acids: CASSTRTSGNTGELFF. CDR3 DNA: TGTGCCAGCAGCACCCGGACTAGCGGCAACACCGGGGAGCTGTTTTTT. This chain links TRBV7-2 with TRBJ2-2; TRBD2 agrees at 10 bases. J lost 2 bases, V lost 5 bases, and 5 bases had no gene match. Germline CDR1 reads SGHTA; CDR2 reads FQGNSA. This CDR3 is 16 amino acids long.

CDR3 in amino acids: CASSPLVLSDNSPLHF. DNA of the CDR3: TGTGCCAGCAGCCCCCTCGTGCTGTCGGATAATTCACCCCTCCACTTT. The rearrangement uses TRBV7-9 and TRBJ1-6, with D unclear. The V and J ends lost 5 bases and 5 bases respectively, with 16 bases between them. The CDR3 runs to 16 residues. In germline, CDR1 is SEHNR, CDR2 FQNEAQ (reference sequence).

This chain links TRBV29-1 with TRBJ2-3, with D possibly being TRBD1 (5 bases). The V end lost 5 bases, the J end lost 3 bases, and 15 bases lay between the germline ends. Germline V lookup: CDR1 SQVTM, CDR2 ANQGSEA. The CDR3 spans 14 residues. The CDR3 is CSVPQGQGTDTQYF. The CDR3 DNA reads as TGCAGCGTTCCCCAAGGGCAGGGAACAGATACGCAGTATTTT.

The V and J genes are TRBV27 and TRBJ2-7; the match to TRBD1 covers 7 bases. After removal of 5 bases from V and 0 bases from J, the junction contained 7 bases not matched to a gene. From germline, CDR1 is MNHEY and CDR2 SMNVEV (reference sequence). This CDR3 spans 15 amino acids. The DNA for the CDR3 is TGTGCCAGCAGTCGGGACAGTACCCTCTCCTACGAGCAGTACTTC. Translated, it gives CASSRDSTLSYEQYF.

J is TRBJ1-1 and V is TRBV6-1; 7 bases fit TRBD1. V shed 5 bases and J 0 bases; nucleotides not matched to a gene: 6. The germline V gene encodes CDR1 MNHNS and CDR2 SASEGT. This CDR3 has 15 residues. The CDR3 nucleotides are TGTGCCAGCAGTTCCGAGGGACAGCTGAACACTGAAGCTTTCTTT. It is translated as CASSSEGQLNTEAFF.

The chain couples TRBV24-1 to TRBJ2-3, with D perhaps TRBD1 (5 bases). Trimming removed 6 bases at V and 0 bases at J, with 9 bases between. The germline CDR1 and CDR2 sequences are KGHDR and SFDVKD. The CDR3 totals 14 residues. For the CDR3, the DNA is TGTGCCACCAGTTTAGGGGTTAGCACAGATACGCAGTATTTT. It is translated as CATSLGVSTDTQYF.

The chain combines TRBV9 with TRBJ1-2; unclear D gene. Between the trimmed V and J ends, which lost 5 bases and 6 bases, there was a span of 8 bases. The CDR3 contains 11 residues. Per the germline V gene, CDR1 is SGDLS and CDR2 is YYNGEE. The CDR3 sequence: CASRHRDGYTF. The DNA for the CDR3 is TGTGCCAGCAGACACAGAGATGGCTACACCTTC.

This rearrangement joins TRBV5-6 to TRBJ2-7; 10 bases align to TRBD1. J was trimmed by 1 base and V by 4 bases; bases with no gene match: 8. Germline V gives CDR1 SGHDT, CDR2 YYEEEE. The CDR3 runs to 16 residues. The CDR3 loop is CASSATGTGESYEQYV. CDR3 nucleotides: TGTGCCAGCAGCGCCACTGGGACAGGGGAATCCTACGAGCAGTACGTC.

The CDR3 bases are TGTGCCAGCAGCTTCGGGGCTAGCGGGTCCAATGAGCAGTTCTTC. Its translation is CASSFGASGSNEQFF. The chain links TRBV11-2 to TRBJ2-1; 8 nucleotides line up with TRBD2. This CDR3 is 15 amino acids long. Germline loops: CDR1 SGHAT, CDR2 FQNNGV. V gave up 3 bases and J gave up 6 bases; unmatched junction bases: 7.

The genes are TRBV6-2 or TRBV6-3 and TRBJ1-6; 7 bases agree with TRBD1. Germline CDR1 reads MNHEY; CDR2 reads SVGEGT. V dropped 6 bases and J dropped 3; count of bases not matched to a gene: 8. The CDR3 length is 16 residues. The DNA of the CDR3 is TGTGCCAGCAGCCGGCGGGACAGCATCTATAATTCACCCCTCCACTTT. Residues: CASSRRDSIYNSPLHF.

The V and J genes are TRBV7-8 and TRBJ2-3; maybe TRBD1 (5 bases). Germline lookup yields CDR1 SGHVS and CDR2 FQNEAQ. Trimming took off 2 bases at V and 0 bases at J, with 9 bases between the two ends. The length of the CDR3 is 15 residues. CDR3 amino acids: CASSLRRVSTDTQYF. Here the CDR3 DNA reads TGTGCCAGCAGCTTACGCAGGGTGAGCACAGATACGCAGTATTTT.

V usage is TRBV21-1 and J usage is TRBJ1-1; TRBD1, the D gene given by the table, was not confirmed from the DNA. TRBV21-1 is a listed pseudogene. The length of the CDR3 is 17 residues. The CDR3 DNA follows: TGTGCCAGCAGCAAAGTACCCAGGCCCAGGGGGGACACTGAAGCTTTCTTT. It codes for CASSKVPRPRGDTEAFF.

As DNA, the CDR3 is TGTGCCAGCAGTTTCGACACGCCTAATGAAAAACTGTTTTTT. Translated, it gives CASSFDTPNEKLFF. The V gene is TRBV28, the J gene TRBJ1-4; no firm D call. With 3 bases removed from V and 3 bases from J, the gap between germline ends came to 8 bases. The CDR3 covers 14 residues. Germline V gene data show CDR1 as MDHEN and CDR2 as SYDVKM.

This clone turned up a few times. The gene calls are TRBV4-3 and TRBJ1-1; D is uncertain. V was cut by 0 bases and J by 6 bases, with 11 bases left in between. In germline, CDR1 is LGHNA, CDR2 YSLEER. The CDR3 is 14 residues long. The CDR3 sequence: CASSQDMRSPEAFF. DNA for the CDR3: TGCGCCAGCAGCCAAGATATGAGGTCTCCTGAAGCTTTCTTT.